The entry that follows covers one TCR beta chain sequence. As processed by the authors: Amplified reference gene primers provided the basis for estimating nucleated cell counts. Method: immunoSEQ multiplex PCR; TCRdb's copy keeps in-frame clones and lacks some. Clonal size and the V and J genes are those of that table, whereas D and trimming came from the DNA. The sample has some 200,000 clones, roughly 84% seen once; the top ten hold roughly 19%. Germline CDR1 reads KGHDR; CDR2 reads SFDVKD. The CDR3 covers 15 residues. The V and J ends lost 3 bases and 7 bases respectively, with 15 bases between them. Those enrolled in Seattle joined during active infection and were followed longitudinally afterward. The sample is drawn from a study of blood T cell repertoires in COVID-19. Study overall: Material from acute and convalescent COVID-19 was sourced from the United States, Italy and Spain. The analysed material was cDNA or gDNA that came from T cells, B-cell-depleted T cells, or PBMCs.

The chain has TRBV24-1 and TRBJ2-1; D uncertain. The receptor was isolated from a man aged 50-59 years with COVID-19, enrolled during active disease. Specimen: peripheral blood. The CDR3: CATSDATAVVNEQFF. CDR3 coding DNA: TGTGCCACCAGTGATGCAACGGCGGTAGTGAATGAGCAGTTCTTC.